This T cell receptor (beta chain) originates from a study of blood T cell repertoires in COVID-19 (dated by TCRdb to the early 2020s). Some background on the complete study: Samples covering the acute and convalescent phases of COVID-19 were provided by collaborators in the United States, Italy and Spain. The prospective study material was composed of cDNA or gDNA derived from T cells, B-cell-depleted T cells, or PBMCs. Where available, HLA class I and class II types were obtained from metadata supplied by the sample provider rather than from assay-based typing. The repertoires were released in a freely available public database intended as a resource for research on the immune response to SARS-CoV-2. Deeply sampled blood TCRbeta repertoires from subjects exposed to, actively infected with, or recovered from COVID-19 were included in the dataset. Samples came from the ongoing ImmuneRACE study (first 160 participants) plus 1,254 subjects from 6 global collaborators. Nearly every sample came with metadata listing a de-identified subject ID, COVID-19 status, age in years and sex. Results the study describes overall, beyond this receptor: The quantity of clinical and demographic metadata differed by source and by participant and was supplied without curation.

The CDR3 contains 14 residues, cysteine and phenylalanine counted. Just CDR3 DNA is preserved here, 42 bases in frame from base 1. The trim is 0 bases for V and 10 bases for J, with a gap of 13 bases between the germline ends. Reading the germline V gene gives CDR1 MGHRA and CDR2 YSYEKL. One collaborating source in Seattle enrolled patients during active infection and followed them longitudinally through the course of disease. Whole blood was collected in K2EDTA tubes by collaborating institutions according to the institutions' own protocols. For TCRbeta analysis, collaborator samples were shipped as frozen whole blood, as isolated PBMCs, or as DNA extracted from either sample type. Regarding this clone: Its recognized antigen is unknown. Within one base of it there is no much larger clone, and no base qualities were kept.

The immunoSEQ Assay, a bias-controlled multiplex PCR, was used to amplify TCRbeta CDR3 regions from genomic DNA. The authors' pipeline ran thus. The number of nucleated cells in each sample was estimated from the amplification of reference gene primers within the assay. To quantify the absolute abundance of each unique TCRbeta CDR3 rearrangement, sequence reads were collapsed and filtered. For each sample, productive Simpson clonality was calculated as the square root of Simpson's diversity index over productive rearrangements. TCRdb took over this immuneACCESS table, retaining in-frame rearrangements with V and J assigned. Such tables are incomplete; in checked studies, under half of the missing clones stem from an unresolved V gene, and the remainder is unexplained. V and J calls and clone size follow that table, whereas D and trimming were derived from the DNA. In all, the sample holds around 55,000 clones, and roughly 86% of those were seen once. The top ten clonotypes cover roughly 3.7% of the sample.

The TCR originated in a middle-aged man with COVID-19, enrolled during active disease. The sequenced sample was peripheral blood. The rearrangement combines TRBV4-1 with TRBJ2-1; a tentative D match to TRBD2 spans 6 bases. The nucleotide sequence reads as follows: TGCGCCAGCAGCCAAGATCAAGTGGCGGGAGAGCAGTTCTTC. Translated, it gives CASSQDQVAGEQFF.